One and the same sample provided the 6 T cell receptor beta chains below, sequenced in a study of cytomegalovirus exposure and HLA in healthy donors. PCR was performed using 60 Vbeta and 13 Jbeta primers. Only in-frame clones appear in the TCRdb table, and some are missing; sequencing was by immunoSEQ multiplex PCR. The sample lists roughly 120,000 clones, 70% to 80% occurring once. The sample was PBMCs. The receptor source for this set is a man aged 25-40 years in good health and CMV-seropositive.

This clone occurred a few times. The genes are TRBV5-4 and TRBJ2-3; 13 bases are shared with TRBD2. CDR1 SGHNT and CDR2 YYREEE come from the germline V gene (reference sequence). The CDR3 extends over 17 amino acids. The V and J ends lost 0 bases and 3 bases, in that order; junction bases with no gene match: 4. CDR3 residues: CASSLGGLAGLTDTQYF. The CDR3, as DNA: TGTGCCAGCAGCTTGGGGGGACTAGCGGGACTAACAGATACGCAGTATTTT.

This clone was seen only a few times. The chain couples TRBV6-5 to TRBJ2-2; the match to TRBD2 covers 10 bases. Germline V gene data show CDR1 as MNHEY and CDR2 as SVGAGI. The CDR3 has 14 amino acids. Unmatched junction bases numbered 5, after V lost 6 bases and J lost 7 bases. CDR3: CASRLAGAVGELFF. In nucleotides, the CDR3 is TGTGCCAGCAGGCTAGCGGGGGCGGTCGGGGAGCTGTTTTTT.

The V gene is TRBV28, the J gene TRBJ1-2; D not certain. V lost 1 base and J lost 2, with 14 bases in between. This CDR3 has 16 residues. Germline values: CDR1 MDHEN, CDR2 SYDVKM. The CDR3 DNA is TGTGCCAGCAGTTTATTTTCGAGGGCGGAGAACTATGGCTACACCTTC. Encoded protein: CASSLFSRAENYGYTF.

The CDR3 DNA reads as TGTGCCAGTAGTATCCGAGCGGGGAGTGAGCAGTTCTTC. Its translation: CASSIRAGSEQFF. V gene TRBV19 combines with J gene TRBJ2-1; 7 bases agree with TRBD2. Germline V gene data show CDR1 as LNHDA and CDR2 as SQIVND (reference sequence). V was pared by 3 bases and J by 9 bases, with 5 bases of the junction left unmatched. The CDR3 extends over 13 amino acids. Full variable domain (rest looked up from reference TRBV19 and TRBJ2-1): DGGITQSPKYLFRKEGQNVTLSCEQNLNHDAMYWYRQDPGQGLRLIYYSQIVNDFQKGDIAEGYSVSREKKESFPLTVTSAQKNPTAFYLCASSIRAGSEQFFGPGTRLTVL.

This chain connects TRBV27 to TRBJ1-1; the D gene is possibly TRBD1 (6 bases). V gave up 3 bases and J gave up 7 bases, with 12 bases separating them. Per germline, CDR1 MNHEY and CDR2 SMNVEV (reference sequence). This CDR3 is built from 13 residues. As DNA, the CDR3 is TGTGCCAGCAGTTTCGGTAGGGGGTATGAAGCTTTCTTT. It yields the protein CASSFGRGYEAFF.

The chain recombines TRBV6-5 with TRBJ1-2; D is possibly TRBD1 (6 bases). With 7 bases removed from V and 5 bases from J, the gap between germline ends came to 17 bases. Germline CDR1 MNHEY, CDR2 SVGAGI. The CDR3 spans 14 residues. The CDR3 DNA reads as TGTGCCAGCACTAATATTTTGAGGGGGTATGGCTACACCTTC. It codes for CASTNILRGYGYTF.